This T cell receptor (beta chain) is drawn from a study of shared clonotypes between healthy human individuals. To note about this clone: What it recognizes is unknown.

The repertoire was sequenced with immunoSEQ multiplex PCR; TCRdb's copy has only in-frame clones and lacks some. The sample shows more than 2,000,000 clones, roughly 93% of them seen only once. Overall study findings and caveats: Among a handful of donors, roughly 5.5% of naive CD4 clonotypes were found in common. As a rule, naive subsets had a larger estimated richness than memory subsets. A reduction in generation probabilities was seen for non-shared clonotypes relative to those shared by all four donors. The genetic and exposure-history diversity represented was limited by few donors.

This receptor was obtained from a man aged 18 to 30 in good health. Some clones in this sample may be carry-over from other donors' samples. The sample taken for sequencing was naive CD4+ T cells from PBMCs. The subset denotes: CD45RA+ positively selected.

In nucleotides, the CDR3 is TGTGCCTGGAGTGGGGTGGGAGGAGGTAATGAGCAGTTCTTC. As protein: CAWSGVGGGNEQFF. V and J are TRBV30 and TRBJ2-1; possible D gene TRBD2, 6 bases. Trimming shortened V by 1 base and J by 7 bases, and 14 bases separated the two germline ends. Germline V gene sequence: CDR1 GTSNPN, CDR2 SVGIG (reference sequence). The CDR3 contains 14 residues.